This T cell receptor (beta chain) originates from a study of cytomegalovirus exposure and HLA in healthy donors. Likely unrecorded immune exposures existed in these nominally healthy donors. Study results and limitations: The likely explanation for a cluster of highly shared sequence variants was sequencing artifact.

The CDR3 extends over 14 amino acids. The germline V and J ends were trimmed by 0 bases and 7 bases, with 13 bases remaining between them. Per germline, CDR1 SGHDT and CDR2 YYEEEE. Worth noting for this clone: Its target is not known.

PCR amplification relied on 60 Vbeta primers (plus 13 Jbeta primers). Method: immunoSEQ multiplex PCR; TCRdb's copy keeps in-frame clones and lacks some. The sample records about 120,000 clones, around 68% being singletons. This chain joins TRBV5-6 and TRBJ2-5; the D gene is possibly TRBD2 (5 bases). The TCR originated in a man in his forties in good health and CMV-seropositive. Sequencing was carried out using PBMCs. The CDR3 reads CASSLDGGPGTQYF. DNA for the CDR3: TGTGCCAGCAGCTTGGATGGAGGCCCTGGGACCCAGTACTTC.